Listed here are 28 T cell receptor beta chains from one sample, sequenced in a study of blood T cell repertoires in COVID-19. TCRdb's copy holds only in-frame clones and misses some; the assay was immunoSEQ multiplex PCR. The sample holds under 350,000 clones, more than 85% seen once. Sequencing input: peripheral blood. The receptors derive from a middle-aged man with acute or convalescent COVID-19.

The chain is built from TRBV5-1 and TRBJ1-1; a possible D gene is TRBD1 (6 bases). V was shortened by 4 bases and J by 4 bases, with 14 bases between the two germline ends. Germline lookup yields CDR1 SGHRS and CDR2 YFSETQ. This CDR3 has 14 amino acids. Written as DNA, the CDR3 is TGCGCCAGCAGCAGGGTGGGGGCAGGCACTGAAGCTTTCTTT. This sequence encodes CASSRVGAGTEAFF.

The chain combines TRBV3-1 (or the pseudogene TRBV3-2) with TRBJ1-1; no definite D call. Trimming pared 4 bases from V and 1 base from J, leaving 7 bases between. This CDR3 comprises 13 residues. CDR1 and CDR2 from the germline V gene are LGHDT and YNNKEL (reference sequence). The CDR3, as DNA: TGTGCCAGCAGCCGCAGTTGGAACACTGAAGCTTTCTTT. Its translation: CASSRSWNTEAFF.

The rearrangement links TRBV21-1 to TRBJ1-2; TRBD1 reflects the table's D call only, with no check against the DNA. TRBV21-1 is noted as a pseudogene. This CDR3 comprises 15 residues. CDR3 DNA: TGTGCCAGCAGCAAAGGGAAACAGAGCCCCTATGGCTACACCTTC. This sequence encodes CASSKGKQSPYGYTF.

The gene calls are TRBV7-2 and TRBJ1-1; TRBD1 might be the D (6 bases). The length of the CDR3 is 14 residues. CDR1 and CDR2 (germline): SGHTA, FQGNSA. Trimming took 2 bases from V and 7 from J, leaving 14 bases between them. The CDR3, as DNA: TGTGCCAGCAGCTTAAATCAGGGGTCGGGTGAAGCTTTCTTT. Translation gives CASSLNQGSGEAFF.

The chain joins TRBV2 to TRBJ1-2; no clear D. The CDR3 contains 12 residues. Looked up from germline, CDR1 is SNHLY and CDR2 is FYNNEI. The germline V and J ends were trimmed by 7 bases and 1 base, with 7 bases remaining between them. The CDR3 protein is CASKEDNYGYTF. The CDR3 DNA follows: TGTGCCAGCAAAGAGGATAACTATGGCTACACCTTC.

The chain carries TRBV4-1 and TRBJ1-6; D is ambiguous. CDR3 length: 13 amino acids. Trimming took 0 bases from V and 9 from J, leaving 6 bases between them. Per the germline V gene, CDR1 is MGHRA and CDR2 is YSYEKL. DNA of the CDR3: TGCGCCAGCAGCCAAGATCCCGGTTCACCCCTCCACTTT. This encodes CASSQDPGSPLHF.

The CDR3 protein is CASSHRDRGQETQYF. The DNA of the CDR3 is TGTGCCAGCAGCCATCGGGACAGGGGACAAGAGACCCAGTACTTC. V usage is TRBV3-1 (or the pseudogene TRBV3-2) and J usage is TRBJ2-5; 10 bases are a match to TRBD1. The junction had 3 bases not matched to a gene; V was cut back by 3 bases and J by 2 bases. Germline CDR1 LGHDT, CDR2 YNNKEL (reference sequence). The CDR3 consists of 15 residues.

V usage is TRBV27 and J usage is TRBJ2-2; TRBD2 aligns across 14 bases. This CDR3 has 19 residues. Germline lookup yields CDR1 MNHEY and CDR2 SMNVEV (reference sequence). With V trimmed by 0 bases and J by 2 bases, 5 bases remained unmatched. CDR3 sequence reads: CASSLSSGLAGANTGELFF. The CDR3 DNA sequence: TGTGCCAGCAGTTTATCCTCGGGACTAGCGGGGGCCAACACCGGGGAGCTGTTTTTT.

The CDR3 region has the DNA TGTGCCAGCAGTGTCCTGGGTCGGCGGGGGGGCTACGAGCAGTACTTC. This sequence encodes CASSVLGRRGGYEQYF. V gene TRBV2 combines with J gene TRBJ2-7, with 9 nucleotides matching TRBD2. The V gene's germline CDR1 is SNHLY and CDR2 FYNNEI. V lost 4 bases, J lost 3 bases, and 10 bases stayed unmatched. The CDR3 runs to 16 residues.

V gene TRBV6-5 combines with J gene TRBJ2-1, with 11 bases lining up with TRBD2. The CDR3 contains 15 residues. Germline V gene sequence: CDR1 MNHEY, CDR2 SVGAGI. Trimming at V came to 7 bases and at J to 5 bases, leaving 7 bases not matched to a gene. The CDR3 DNA follows: TGTGCCAGCAAGGCTAGCGGGGGGTTCAACAATGAGCAGTTCTTC. Translating it yields CASKASGGFNNEQFF.

This rearrangement joins TRBV6-5 to TRBJ1-1; TRBD1 aligns across 7 bases. Per the germline V gene, CDR1 is MNHEY and CDR2 is SVGAGI. V was pared by 8 bases and J by 1 base, with 10 bases of the junction left unmatched. CDR3 length: 15 residues. CDR3 coding DNA: TGTGCCAGCCAGTGGGAAGGACAGGCGAACACTGAAGCTTTCTTT. This gives the protein CASQWEGQANTEAFF.

The genes are TRBV11-2 and TRBJ1-2, with unresolved D. Germline V gene sequence: CDR1 SGHAT, CDR2 FQNNGV. V was cut by 5 bases and J by 2 bases, with 12 bases left in between. The CDR3 totals 14 residues. CDR3 sequence: CASSVVRQNYGYTF. CDR3 in DNA: TGTGCCAGCAGCGTCGTGAGGCAGAACTATGGCTACACCTTC.

The J gene is TRBJ1-1, the V gene TRBV12-3 or TRBV12-4; no reliable D call. The CDR3 consists of 13 residues. The V gene lost 3 bases and the J gene lost 3 bases, with 8 bases spanning the gap. The CDR3 loop reads CASSFMGDTEAFF. The CDR3 DNA reads TGTGCCAGCAGTTTTATGGGAGACACTGAAGCTTTCTTT.

The rearrangement uses TRBV2 and TRBJ2-6, with 7 positions matching TRBD1. CDR1 and CDR2 (germline): SNHLY, FYNNEI. V was clipped by 5 bases and J by 0 bases; unmatched bases: 4. The CDR3 consists of 16 residues. The CDR3 spells CASSRDSLSGANVLTF. The CDR3 DNA sequence: TGTGCCAGCAGTCGGGACAGCCTCTCTGGGGCCAACGTCCTGACTTTC.

This clone appeared a few times. The chain combines TRBV3-1 (or the pseudogene TRBV3-2) with TRBJ1-1, with D maybe TRBD1 (6 bases). Per the germline V gene, CDR1 is LGHDT and CDR2 is YNNKEL (reference sequence). The CDR3 runs to 14 residues. Trimming took 0 bases from V and 5 from J, leaving 10 bases between them. CDR3 DNA: TGTGCCAGCAGCCAAGATCTTAGGGGGACTGAAGCTTTCTTT. Its protein product is CASSQDLRGTEAFF.

The chain combines TRBV19 with TRBJ2-7, with a tentative D call TRBD2 (5 bases). This CDR3 has 14 residues. The V and J ends lost 5 bases and 3 bases respectively, with 14 bases between them. CDR1 and CDR2 (germline): LNHDA, SQIVND (reference sequence). CDR3 protein: CASSFAGENYEQYF. The CDR3 bases are TGTGCCAGTAGTTTTGCCGGGGAAAACTACGAGCAGTACTTC.

V and J are TRBV20-1 and TRBJ2-7; 7 bases are shared with TRBD2. Germline trimming cut 3 bases from V and 5 bases from J; bases unmatched to any gene: 4. This CDR3 comprises 12 residues. Looked up from germline, CDR1 is DFQATT and CDR2 is SNEGSKA (reference sequence). The chain's CDR3 is CSASGSGDEQYF. CDR3 sequence (DNA): TGCAGTGCTAGTGGGAGCGGGGACGAGCAGTACTTC.

The genes are TRBV7-8 and TRBJ2-1, with 9 bases identical to TRBD2. In germline, CDR1 is SGHVS, CDR2 FQNEAQ. This CDR3 is built from 18 residues. The trim removed 4 bases at V and 4 bases at J, leaving 14 bases unmatched. The CDR3 DNA follows: TGTGCCAGCAGCTGGCGCGGGGGGTCTAGCGGGGCATACAATGAGCAGTTCTTC. This gives the protein CASSWRGGSSGAYNEQFF.

The rearrangement joins TRBV7-9 to TRBJ2-1; 10 nucleotides match TRBD1. In germline, CDR1 is SEHNR, CDR2 FQNEAQ (reference sequence). V dropped 1 base and J dropped 6; count of bases not matched to a gene: 3. This CDR3 has 15 residues. For the CDR3, the DNA is TGTGCCAGCAGCTTAGGATGGACAGGGGGCAATGAGCAGTTCTTC. Residues: CASSLGWTGGNEQFF.

With regard to this clone: Other DNA sequences of this sample code for an identical CDR3. This rearrangement joins TRBV30 to TRBJ1-1; D uncertain. Looked up from germline, CDR1 is GTSNPN and CDR2 is SVGIG (reference sequence). V was pared by 0 bases and J by 2 bases, with 7 bases between. The CDR3 has 13 amino acids. CDR3 in DNA: TGTGCCTGGAGTGTTGGCCTCAACACTGAAGCTTTCTTT. Protein product: CAWSVGLNTEAFF.

J is TRBJ1-2 and V is TRBV19; the match to TRBD1 covers 7 bases. CDR1 is LNHDA, CDR2 SQIVND, per germline (reference sequence). V lost 5 bases, J lost 3 bases, and 9 bases stayed unmatched. The CDR3 contains 15 residues. CDR3 sequence (DNA): TGTGCCAGTAGTCCCCGACAGGGTGTTTACTATGGCTACACCTTC. Protein: CASSPRQGVYYGYTF. Drawing the rest from reference TRBV19 and TRBJ1-2, the complete variable domain is DGGITQSPKYLFRKEGQNVTLSCEQNLNHDAMYWYRQDPGQGLRLIYYSQIVNDFQKGDIAEGYSVSREKKESFPLTVTSAQKNPTAFYLCASSPRQGVYYGYTFGSGTRLTVV.

The chain recombines TRBV5-4 with TRBJ2-1, with 7 bases that match TRBD1. Germline V lookup: CDR1 SGHNT, CDR2 YYREEE (reference sequence). This CDR3 region has 14 residues. With 6 bases clipped from V and 4 bases from J, the junction kept 7 bases outside the gene matches. For the CDR3, the DNA is TGTGCCAGCAACCGACAGGGACAGTACAATGAGCAGTTCTTC. Translation gives CASNRQGQYNEQFF. The variable domain in full, with the rest retrieved from reference TRBV5-4 and TRBJ2-1, is ETGVTQSPTHLIKTRGQQVTLRCSSQSGHNTVSWYQQALGQGPQFIFQYYREEENGRGNFPPRFSGLQFPNYSSELNVNALELDDSALYLCASNRQGQYNEQFFGPGTRLTVL.

The chain has TRBV18 and TRBJ1-3, with D unclear. CDR1 and CDR2 from the germline V gene are KGHSH and LQKENI. CDR3 length: 16 amino acids. V lost 6 bases, J lost 4 bases, and 19 bases lay in between. The CDR3 protein is CASSPSGATPGNTIYF. For the CDR3, the DNA is TGTGCCAGCTCGCCAAGCGGAGCCACTCCAGGAAACACCATATATTTT.

The chain uses TRBV12-5 and TRBJ1-1; the match to TRBD1 covers 9 bases. The CDR3 totals 14 residues. From germline, CDR1 is LGHNT and CDR2 FRNRAP. V was clipped by 5 bases and J by 10 bases; unmatched bases: 11. The CDR3: CASGNTGTGLTAFF. DNA for the CDR3: TGTGCTAGTGGTAATACCGGGACAGGGTTGACAGCTTTCTTT.

J is TRBJ1-4 and V is TRBV29-1; 7 positions match TRBD1. The CDR3 is 17 amino acids. From germline, CDR1 is SQVTM and CDR2 ANQGSEA. Trimming cost V 4 bases and J 0 bases; bases outside gene matches: 11. CDR3 protein: CSVVGDSAGATNEKLFF. DNA for the CDR3: TGCAGCGTTGTAGGGGACAGTGCTGGTGCAACTAATGAAAAACTGTTTTTT.

The chain couples TRBV19 to TRBJ1-1, with D perhaps matching TRBD1 (6 bases). Looked up from germline, CDR1 is LNHDA and CDR2 is SQIVND (reference sequence). V lost 11 bases, J lost 0 bases, and 25 bases lay in between. The CDR3 length is 17 residues. The CDR3 coding sequence is TGTGCCGCCCGGACAGCCCGCGCACCGGGCCTGAACACTGAAGCTTTCTTT. Translated: CAARTARAPGLNTEAFF. The full variable domain, with the rest looked up from reference TRBV19 and TRBJ1-1, is DGGITQSPKYLFRKEGQNVTLSCEQNLNHDAMYWYRQDPGQGLRLIYYSQIVNDFQKGDIAEGYSVSREKKESFPLTVTSAQKNPTAFYLCAARTARAPGLNTEAFFGQGTRLTVV.

This chain connects TRBV25-1 to TRBJ1-2; 7 nucleotides line up with TRBD1. From germline, CDR1 is MGHDK and CDR2 SYGVNS. V shed 2 bases, J shed 8 bases, and the junction held 5 bases outside the gene matches. The CDR3 runs to 13 residues. The chain's CDR3 is CASSEPNRGGYTF. The DNA of the CDR3 is TGTGCCAGCAGTGAACCTAACAGGGGCGGCTACACCTTC.

The V and J genes are TRBV6-2 or TRBV6-3 and TRBJ1-5; TRBD1 matches 8 bases. V gave up 6 bases and J gave up 15 bases; unmatched junction bases: 13. Germline CDR1 reads MNHEY; CDR2 reads SVGEGT. The CDR3 sequence is 13 residues long. The CDR3 DNA reads TGTGCCAGCAGCGAGGACCGGGACAGGATGAGGCATTTT. Translation: CASSEDRDRMRHF.